This TCR beta chain stems from a study of blood T cell repertoires in COVID-19. Study details: Italy, Spain and the United States were the sources of the convalescent and acute COVID-19 samples. The analysed material was cDNA or gDNA that came from T cells, B-cell-depleted T cells, or PBMCs.

The CDR3 extends over 16 amino acids. Per the original methods: Amplifying reference gene primers gave estimates of nucleated cell counts. Sequencing used immunoSEQ multiplex PCR; TCRdb keeps in-frame clones, though not all of them. V, J and clone size were drawn from that table, and D and trimming were deduced from the DNA. The table includes tens of thousands of clones, over 75% detected once. V and J are TRBV21-1 and TRBJ1-5. TRBV21-1 is tagged as a pseudogene. What was sequenced was peripheral blood. This sequence was found in a man older than 75 with active or convalescent COVID-19. The CDR3 sequence: CASSTQRGHSNQPQHF. DNA of the CDR3: TGTGCCAGCAGCACCCAACGGGGTCATAGCAATCAGCCCCAGCATTTT.